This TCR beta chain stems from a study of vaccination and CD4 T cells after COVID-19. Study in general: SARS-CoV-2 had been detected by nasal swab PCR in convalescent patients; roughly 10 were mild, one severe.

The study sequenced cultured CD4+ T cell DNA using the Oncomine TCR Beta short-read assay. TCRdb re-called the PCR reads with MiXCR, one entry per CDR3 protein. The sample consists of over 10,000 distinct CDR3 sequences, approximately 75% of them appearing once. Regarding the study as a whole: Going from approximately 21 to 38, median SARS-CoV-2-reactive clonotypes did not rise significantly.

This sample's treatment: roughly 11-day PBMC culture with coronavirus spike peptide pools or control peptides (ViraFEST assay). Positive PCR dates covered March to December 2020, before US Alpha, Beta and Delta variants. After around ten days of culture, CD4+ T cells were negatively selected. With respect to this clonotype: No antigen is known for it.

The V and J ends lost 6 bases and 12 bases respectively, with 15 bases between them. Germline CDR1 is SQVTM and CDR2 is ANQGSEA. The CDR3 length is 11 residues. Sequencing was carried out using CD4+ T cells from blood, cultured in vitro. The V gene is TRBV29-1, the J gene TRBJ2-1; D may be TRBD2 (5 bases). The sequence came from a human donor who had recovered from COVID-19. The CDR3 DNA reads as TGCAGCGTAGGATACAATGAGGGGCAGTTCTTC. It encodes CSVGYNEGQFF.